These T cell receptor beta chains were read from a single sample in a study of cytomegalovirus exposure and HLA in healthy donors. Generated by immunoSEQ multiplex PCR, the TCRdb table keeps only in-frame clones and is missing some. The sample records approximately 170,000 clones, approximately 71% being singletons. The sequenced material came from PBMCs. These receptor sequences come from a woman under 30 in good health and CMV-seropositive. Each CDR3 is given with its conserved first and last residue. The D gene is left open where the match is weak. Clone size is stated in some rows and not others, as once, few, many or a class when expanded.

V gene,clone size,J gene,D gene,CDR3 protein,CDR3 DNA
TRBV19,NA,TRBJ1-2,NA,CASSIGQMDGYTF,TGTGCCAGTAGTATTGGACAGATGGATGGCTACACCTTC
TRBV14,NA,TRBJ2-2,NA,CASSQDPEGGITNTGELFF,TGTGCCAGCAGCCAAGATCCCGAGGGGGGGATTACGAACACCGGGGAGCTGTTTTTT
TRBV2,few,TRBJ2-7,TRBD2,CASSFQLAGGLHEQYF,TGTGCCAGCAGCTTTCAACTAGCGGGAGGGCTCCACGAGCAGTACTTC
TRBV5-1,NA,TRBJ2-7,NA,CASSLGGALYEQYF,TGCGCCAGCAGCTTGGGTGGGGCACTCTACGAGCAGTACTTC
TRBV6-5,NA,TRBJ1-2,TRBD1,CASSSIPGQGRYGYTF,TGTGCCAGCAGTTCGATACCGGGACAGGGAAGGTACGGCTACACCTTC
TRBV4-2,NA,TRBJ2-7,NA,CASSPTRGHYEQYF,TGTGCCAGCAGCCCAACCCGGGGACACTACGAGCAGTACTTC
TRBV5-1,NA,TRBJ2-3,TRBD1,CASRGGTADTQYF,TGCGCCAGCAGAGGGGGCACGGCAGATACGCAGTATTTT
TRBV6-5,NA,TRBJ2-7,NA,CASSPRDISYEQYF,TGTGCCAGCAGCCCCCGGGACATCTCCTACGAGCAGTACTTC
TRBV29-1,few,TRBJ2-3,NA,CSVWSSTDTQYF,TGCAGCGTCTGGAGTAGCACAGATACGCAGTATTTT
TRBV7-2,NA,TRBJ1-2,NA,CASSLAGYGYTF,TGTGCCAGCAGCTTAGCCGGGTATGGCTACACCTTC
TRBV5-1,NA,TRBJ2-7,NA,CASSREEIYEQYF,TGCGCCAGCAGCCGAGAGGAGATCTACGAGCAGTACTTC
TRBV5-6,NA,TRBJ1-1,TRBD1,CASSLMMGQGEAFF,TGTGCCAGCAGCTTGATGATGGGACAGGGAGAAGCTTTCTTT
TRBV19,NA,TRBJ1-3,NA,CASRPSGNTIYF,TGTGCCAGTAGACCGAGTGGAAACACCATATATTTT
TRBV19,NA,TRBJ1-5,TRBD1,CASSTGQHQPQHF,TGTGCCAGTAGTACGGGACAGCATCAGCCCCAGCATTTT
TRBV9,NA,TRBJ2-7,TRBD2,CASSATGTSFGEQYF,TGTGCCAGCAGCGCAACCGGGACTAGCTTTGGCGAGCAGTACTTC